The rows below give T cell receptor beta chains drawn from one sample of a study of radiation and T cells in renal cell carcinoma. Assay used: immunoSEQ multiplex PCR; TCRdb lists only in-frame clones, some missing. The sample has around 180,000 clones; around 89% are singletons. The specimen comprised blood, sampled from a patient whose treatment included radiotherapy and nephrectomy. The receptor source for this set is a woman aged 50 to 60 with renal cell carcinoma. The CDR3 runs from the conserved cysteine through the conserved F or W. The D gene is left open where the match is weak. Only part of the rows carry a size: once, few, many, or a class if the clone is expanded.

V: TRBV19
size: .
J: TRBJ1-6
D: .
DNA: TGTGCCAGTAGCCTCAGGGAGAGGTCACCCCTCCACTTT
CDR3: CASSLRERSPLHF

V: TRBV7-3
size: .
J: TRBJ2-7
D: .
DNA: TGTGCCACCAGTCGAGGACCGTCGGGAGAGCAGTACTTC
CDR3: CATSRGPSGEQYF

V: TRBV11-2
size: .
J: TRBJ1-1
D: TRBD1
DNA: TGTGCCAGCAGCACACAGGGGGGGACTGAAGCTTTCTTT
CDR3: CASSTQGGTEAFF

V: TRBV2
size: .
J: TRBJ2-7
D: TRBD1
DNA: TGTGCCAGCAGCCGGGACAGGGGTTCGGATGAGCAGTACTTC
CDR3: CASSRDRGSDEQYF

V: TRBV30
size: .
J: TRBJ1-4
D: .
DNA: TGTGCCTGGAGTTTTACGGGGGAAAAACTGTTTTTT
CDR3: CAWSFTGEKLFF

V: TRBV2
size: .
J: TRBJ2-2
D: TRBD1
DNA: TGTGCCAGGGACAGGGGAGGCGGGGAGCTGTTTTTT
CDR3: CARDRGGGELFF

V: TRBV14
size: .
J: TRBJ1-6
D: .
DNA: TGTGCCAGCAGCCTAGAGACGGATAATTCACCCCTCCACTTT
CDR3: CASSLETDNSPLHF

V: TRBV14
size: once
J: TRBJ2-1
D: .
DNA: TGTGCCAGCAGCCAAGCCCTAGTGTGGAATGAGCAGTTCTTC
CDR3: CASSQALVWNEQFF

V: TRBV4-1
size: .
J: TRBJ2-5
D: .
DNA: TGCGCCAGCAGCCAATCCTCGACAGGCCAAGAGACCCAGTACTTC
CDR3: CASSQSSTGQETQYF

V: TRBV2
size: .
J: TRBJ2-2
D: .
DNA: TGTGCCAGCAGTGAACAAACTTTGAACACCGGGGAGCTGTTTTTT
CDR3: CASSEQTLNTGELFF

V: TRBV19
size: .
J: TRBJ2-1
D: .
DNA: TGTGCCAGTAGTATCACCAGGTACAATGAGCAGTTCTTC
CDR3: CASSITRYNEQFF

V: TRBV7-8
size: .
J: TRBJ2-7
D: .
DNA: TGTGCCAGCAGCTCCGACACGAGACGACGGCAGGCCTACGAGCAGTACTTC
CDR3: CASSSDTRRRQAYEQYF

V: TRBV5-1
size: .
J: TRBJ1-3
D: .
DNA: TGCGCCAGCAGCTTGGCCGGCCCGTCCGATGGAAACACCATATATTTT
CDR3: CASSLAGPSDGNTIYF

V: TRBV6-5
size: .
J: TRBJ1-2
D: .
DNA: TGTGCCAGCAGTTCCCTGACAGGATCTAACTATGGCTACACCTTC
CDR3: CASSSLTGSNYGYTF

V: TRBV1
size: .
J: TRBJ2-7
D: .
DNA: TGCACCAGCAGCCAAAAGGGGGGTTACGGGGATCACGAGCAGTACTTC
CDR3: CTSSQKGGYGDHEQYF

V: TRBV4-2
size: .
J: TRBJ2-1
D: TRBD2
DNA: TGTGCCAGCAGCCAAGAAGGGCTAGCGGGGAATGAGCAGTTCTTC
CDR3: CASSQEGLAGNEQFF

V: TRBV7-6
size: .
J: TRBJ2-5
D: TRBD2
DNA: TGTGCCAGCAGCCCCGCCGGCGGGGGGGCTATGGAGACCCAGTACTTC
CDR3: CASSPAGGGAMETQYF

V: TRBV11-3
size: few
J: TRBJ2-1
D: .
DNA: TGTGCCAGCAGCTCAGGGGATTACAATGAGCAGTTCTTC
CDR3: CASSSGDYNEQFF

V: TRBV29-1
size: .
J: TRBJ1-1
D: TRBD1
DNA: TGCAGCGTTGAAGGAACGGTCGGGGACAGCGAAGCTTTCTTT
CDR3: CSVEGTVGDSEAFF

V: TRBV13
size: .
J: TRBJ1-5
D: .
DNA: TGTGCCAGCAGGACTAGTGGGGGGGCAAGGGAGCCCCAGCATTTT
CDR3: CASRTSGGAREPQHF

V: TRBV7-2
size: .
J: TRBJ2-3
D: .
DNA: TGTGCCAGCAGCTTGATAGCAGGTTCCACAGATACGCAGTATTTT
CDR3: CASSLIAGSTDTQYF

V: TRBV19
size: .
J: TRBJ1-4
D: .
DNA: TGTGCCAGTAGTTCGGAAGCCCACGAAAAACTGTTTTTT
CDR3: CASSSEAHEKLFF

V: TRBV9
size: .
J: TRBJ1-1
D: TRBD1
DNA: TGTGCCAGCAGCGTTACAGGGGTCACTGAAGCTTTCTTT
CDR3: CASSVTGVTEAFF

V: TRBV6-5
size: .
J: TRBJ2-5
D: TRBD1
DNA: TGTGCCAGCAGTCGGACAGGGGAAGAGACCCAGTACTTC
CDR3: CASSRTGEETQYF

V: TRBV6-1
size: .
J: TRBJ2-2
D: .
DNA: TGTGCCAGCACCGCGGCTCGGTCTTCCACCGGGGAGCTGTTTTTT
CDR3: CASTAARSSTGELFF

V: TRBV5-1
size: .
J: TRBJ2-1
D: .
DNA: TGCGCTAGCGTGAAGGGAAGGGTTGAGCAGTTCTTC
CDR3: CASVKGRVEQFF

V: TRBV29-1
size: .
J: TRBJ1-3
D: .
DNA: TGCAGCGTTGGGGGCTCTGGAAACACCATATATTTT
CDR3: CSVGGSGNTIYF

V: TRBV6-6
size: .
J: TRBJ1-6
D: .
DNA: TGTGCCAGCAGGGGGACGCAGGAGGCCCTCCACTTT
CDR3: CASRGTQEALHF

V: TRBV18
size: .
J: TRBJ1-1
D: TRBD1
DNA: TGTGCCAGCTCACCAGCAGGGGACAGCACTGAAGCTTTCTTT
CDR3: CASSPAGDSTEAFF

V: TRBV29-1
size: .
J: TRBJ2-6
D: .
DNA: TGCAGCGCTTCGGACAACTCTGGGGCCAACGTCCTGACTTTC
CDR3: CSASDNSGANVLTF

V: TRBV13
size: .
J: TRBJ2-5
D: .
DNA: TGTGCCAGCAGCTTTGGGGGGAGAATTCAAGAGACCCAGTACTTC
CDR3: CASSFGGRIQETQYF

V: TRBV18
size: .
J: TRBJ2-3
D: .
DNA: TGTGCCAGCTCACCAGGGGTCGGGACTCTGGGAGAGGTGGCGCAGTATTTT
CDR3: CASSPGVGTLGEVAQYF

V: TRBV7-2
size: .
J: TRBJ2-7
D: .
DNA: TGTGCCAGCAGCCCGCGGCGGGGCCAAGACGAGCAGTACTTC
CDR3: CASSPRRGQDEQYF

V: TRBV5-1
size: .
J: TRBJ1-6
D: .
DNA: TGCGCCAGCAGCTTGGTGGGGGAGAATTCACCCCTCCACTTT
CDR3: CASSLVGENSPLHF

V: TRBV13
size: .
J: TRBJ2-5
D: .
DNA: TGTGCCAGCAGCTTATCACAGGGAGAGCAGACCCAGTACTTC
CDR3: CASSLSQGEQTQYF

V: TRBV15
size: .
J: TRBJ1-2
D: .
DNA: TGTGCCACCAGCACCCGGTCGGACTATGGCTACACCTTC
CDR3: CATSTRSDYGYTF

V: TRBV6-1
size: .
J: TRBJ1-2
D: TRBD1
DNA: TGTGCCAGCAGTGAAGCCCTGGGACAGCTGTTCGGAGGCTACACCTTC
CDR3: CASSEALGQLFGGYTF